This T cell receptor (beta chain) was identified in a study of CD8+CD57+ T cells in acquired aplastic anemia. At the level of the study: Yields of DNA that came from sorted CD4+ and CD8+ cells averaged roughly 3.3 ug. CD4+ reads averaged roughly 11 million in healthy donors.

Study-level results: Roughly 30 sequences, all CD8+ CDR3, were shared between patients and controls.

V was cut by 0 bases and J by 6 bases, with 15 bases left in between. Germline V lookup: CDR1 SGHAT, CDR2 FQNNGV. The CDR3 runs to 16 residues. This clonotype was counted at least ten times. Antigen: not known. For CDR3 and TCR beta VDJ profiling, genomic DNA was the template used. A single record per CDR3 protein comes from TCRdb applying MiXCR to the reads. This table has fewer than 200,000 distinct CDR3 sequences, around 45% appearing once. The chain has TRBV11-2 and TRBJ1-5; D is possibly TRBD1 (5 bases). The sample taken for sequencing was sorted CD4+, CD8+, or CD8+CD57+ T cells (not recorded which) from PBMCs. The TCR comes from a human donor in good health. In DNA, the CDR3 is TGTGCCAGCAGCTTAGAACCAGGGAACTGGGGTCAGCCCCAGCATTTT. It translates to CASSLEPGNWGQPQHF.